These 23 T cell receptor beta chains came from one sample sequenced in a study of blood T cell repertoires in COVID-19. Some clones are missing from TCRdb's copy, which holds only in-frame ones; the method was immunoSEQ multiplex PCR. Among roughly 270,000 clones listed, roughly 85% were seen once. The sample was PBMCs or T cells enriched from blood (not recorded which). The receptors come from a woman aged 50 to 60 who had recovered from COVID-19.

The chain employs TRBV27 and TRBJ1-3; perhaps TRBD1 as D (5 bases). Germline values: CDR1 MNHEY, CDR2 SMNVEV (reference sequence). The CDR3 extends over 13 amino acids. V was trimmed by 8 bases and J by 0 bases, leaving 8 bases between them. The CDR3 spells CASQGFSGNTIYF. Here the CDR3 DNA reads TGTGCCAGCCAGGGTTTCTCTGGAAACACCATATATTTT.

The rearrangement joins TRBV3-1 (or the pseudogene TRBV3-2) to TRBJ1-2, with TRBD1 matching 9 bases. The CDR3 contains 16 residues. J was trimmed by 3 bases and V by 0 bases; bases with no gene match: 5. Germline CDR1 reads LGHDT; CDR2 reads YNNKEL (reference sequence). CDR3 residues: CASSQDQGQGYYGYTF. In DNA form, the CDR3 reads TGTGCCAGCAGCCAAGATCAAGGACAGGGGTACTATGGCTACACCTTC.

The rearrangement joins TRBV5-5 to TRBJ2-2; TRBD2 matches at 8 bases. The germline V gene encodes CDR1 SGHKS and CDR2 YYEKEE (reference sequence). The length of the CDR3 is 14 residues. The V gene end was trimmed by 5 bases and the J gene end by 4 bases; junction bases not matched to a gene: 4. In nucleotides, the CDR3 is TGTGCCAGCAGGCCGGGAGGGGGCACCGGGGAGCTGTTTTTT. Amino acid sequence: CASRPGGGTGELFF.

The chain recombines TRBV13 with TRBJ1-3; D is uncertain. The germline V gene encodes CDR1 PRHDT and CDR2 FYEKMQ (reference sequence). Deletions cut 5 bases from V and 7 bases from J, with 9 bases between. The CDR3 runs 12 residues. CDR3 DNA sequence: TGTGCCAGCAGCCCCCGGCGGAACACCATATATTTT. It codes for CASSPRRNTIYF.

The chain employs TRBV7-9 and TRBJ2-3; D is perhaps TRBD2 (6 bases). This CDR3 contains 16 residues. V was shortened by 5 bases and J by 4 bases, with 19 bases between the two germline ends. Per the germline V gene, CDR1 is SEHNR and CDR2 is FQNEAQ (reference sequence). The CDR3 sequence is CASSAGTTPDADTQYF. The CDR3 nucleotides are TGTGCCAGCAGCGCGGGGACGACCCCTGACGCAGATACGCAGTATTTT.

The rearrangement joins TRBV19 to TRBJ1-6; 8 bases line up with TRBD1. After removal of 3 bases from V and 9 bases from J, the junction contained 10 bases not matched to a gene. CDR1 and CDR2 (germline): LNHDA, SQIVND (reference sequence). CDR3 size: 16 residues. This chain's CDR3 is CASSMGGRQGSSPLHF. In nucleotides, the CDR3 is TGTGCCAGTAGTATGGGGGGCAGACAGGGGAGTTCACCCCTCCACTTT.

This clone was seen a few times. The V call is TRBV10-2, the J call TRBJ1-5; TRBD1 matches 10 bases. Germline assignment: CDR1 WSHSY and CDR2 SAAADI. The CDR3 spans 13 residues. The V segment lost 7 bases and the J segment 4 bases; nucleotides outside the gene matches: 1. The CDR3 DNA sequence: TGCGCCAGCACGGACAGGGGGAATCAGCCCCAGCATTTT. Translated: CASTDRGNQPQHF.

This sequence joins TRBV19 and TRBJ2-1, with 9 bases matching TRBD1. The V gene's germline CDR1 is LNHDA and CDR2 SQIVND (reference sequence). The CDR3 totals 20 residues. With 3 bases clipped from V and 0 bases from J, the junction kept 15 bases outside the gene matches. The CDR3 nucleotides are TGTGCCAGTAGTATTAGGGACAGGGAAACAAGTACGAGCTCCTACAATGAGCAGTTCTTC. Translation: CASSIRDRETSTSSYNEQFF.

The table lists this clone with a count of one. The CDR3 loop reads CASSSGTGFTDTQYF. In DNA form, the CDR3 reads TGTGCCAGCAGCTCCGGGACAGGGTTTACAGATACGCAGTATTTT. This chain links TRBV3-1 (or the pseudogene TRBV3-2) with TRBJ2-3, with 9 bases matching TRBD1. There are 15 residues in the CDR3. CDR1 is LGHDT and CDR2 is YNNKEL in the germline V gene (reference sequence). V was pared by 5 bases and J by 3 bases, with 6 bases of the junction left unmatched.

The chain uses TRBV2 and TRBJ1-5; D might be TRBD1 (5 bases). The CDR3 covers 15 residues. From germline, CDR1 is SNHLY and CDR2 FYNNEI. V was clipped by 4 bases and J by 2 bases, with 12 bases between them. CDR3 in DNA: TGTGCCAGCAGTGCAGGGTTTTTCGGCAATCAGCCCCAGCATTTT. Amino acids: CASSAGFFGNQPQHF.

CDR3 sequence reads: CASLRGTGNSPLHF. CDR3 DNA sequence: TGTGCCAGCCTGAGGGGGACAGGGAATTCACCCCTCCACTTT. The rearrangement joins TRBV5-8 to TRBJ1-6; TRBD1 matches 9 bases. V shed 7 bases and J 7 bases; nucleotides not matched to a gene: 6. Germline V gene data show CDR1 as SGHTS and CDR2 as YDEGEE. This CDR3 has 14 amino acids.

The DNA for the CDR3 is TGTGCCAGCAGCTATAGCCCCACCGGGGAGCTGTTTTTT. The encoded protein is CASSYSPTGELFF. The chain has TRBV7-2 and TRBJ2-2; unclear D gene. Trimming took off 4 bases at V and 4 bases at J, with 7 bases between the two ends. The CDR3 is made up of 13 amino acids. The germline V gene has CDR1 SGHTA and CDR2 FQGNSA. The whole variable domain, filled in from reference TRBV7-2 and TRBJ2-2, reads GAGVSQSPSNKVTEKGKDVELRCDPISGHTALYWYRQSLGQGLEFLIYFQGNSAPDKSGLPSDRFSAERTGGSVSTLTIQRTQQEDSAVYLCASSYSPTGELFFGEGSRLTVL.

The J gene is TRBJ1-2, the V gene TRBV9; D call uncertain. Per germline, CDR1 SGDLS and CDR2 YYNGEE. Trimming removed 0 bases from V and 2 bases from J, with 17 bases in between. The CDR3 runs to 17 residues. The CDR3 sequence is CASSVDHPEGRNYGYTF. CDR3 bases: TGTGCCAGCAGCGTAGATCATCCGGAAGGGAGGAACTATGGCTACACCTTC.

This chain links TRBV11-2 with TRBJ2-2; D call uncertain. Deletions cut 1 base from V and 6 bases from J, with 15 bases between. Germline V gives CDR1 SGHAT, CDR2 FQNNGV. There are 16 residues in the CDR3. DNA for the CDR3: TGTGCCAGCAGCTTAGGTCCACCATTATCAGCCGGGGAGCTGTTTTTT. It specifies CASSLGPPLSAGELFF.

The chain links TRBV5-8 to TRBJ2-7; 9 positions agree with TRBD1. The CDR3 consists of 14 residues. Germline CDR1 and CDR2: SGHTS and YDEGEE. V shed 6 bases and J 0 bases; nucleotides not matched to a gene: 4. The CDR3 nucleotides read TGTGCCAGCACCAGGGGACAGGGCTCCTACGAGCAGTACTTC. It is translated as CASTRGQGSYEQYF. The variable domain in full, completed from reference TRBV5-8 and TRBJ2-7, reads EAGVTQSPTHLIKTRGQQATLRCSPISGHTSVYWYQQALGLGLQFLLWYDEGEERNRGNFPPRFSGRQFPNYSSELNVNALELEDSALYLCASTRGQGSYEQYFGPGTRLTVT.

V is TRBV25-1 and J is TRBJ1-2, with D hard to call. Germline CDR1 reads MGHDK; CDR2 reads SYGVNS. The CDR3 spans 15 residues. Trimming shortened V by 1 base and J by 0 bases, and 9 bases separated the two germline ends. CDR3 loop: CASSEFGPANYGYTF. The CDR3 bases are TGTGCCAGCAGTGAATTTGGGCCGGCTAACTATGGCTACACCTTC.

The CDR3 DNA reads as TGTGCCACCAGTGGAACACCTTACAATGAGCAGTTCTTC. Amino acid sequence: CATSGTPYNEQFF. J is TRBJ2-1 and V is TRBV24-1; D gene ambiguous. The ends were cut back, 5 bases at V and 4 bases at J, with 8 bases in the middle. Germline V gene data show CDR1 as KGHDR and CDR2 as SFDVKD. This CDR3 has 13 amino acids.

The V and J genes are TRBV7-2 and TRBJ2-7; D gene ambiguous. This CDR3 is built from 14 residues. The V gene lost 1 base and the J gene lost 1 base, with 8 bases spanning the gap. Germline CDR1 and CDR2: SGHTA and FQGNSA. Written as DNA, the CDR3 is TGTGCCAGCAGCTTAGTTTCAGGATCCTACGAGCAGTACTTC. This gives the protein CASSLVSGSYEQYF.

The rearrangement joins TRBV3-1 (or the pseudogene TRBV3-2) to TRBJ2-7; 10 positions match TRBD2. V shed 1 base, J shed 6 bases, and the junction held 6 bases outside the gene matches. CDR1 is LGHDT and CDR2 is YNNKEL in the germline V gene (reference sequence). This CDR3 has 15 amino acids. The CDR3 here is CASSQGLAGGGEQYF. CDR3 in DNA: TGTGCCAGCAGCCAAGGATTAGCGGGGGGTGGCGAGCAGTACTTC.

V gene TRBV7-2 combines with J gene TRBJ1-6; no clear D gene. Trimming stripped 5 bases from V and 12 bases from J, with 5 bases between. Germline CDR1 and CDR2: SGHTA and FQGNSA. There are 10 residues in the CDR3. The CDR3 nucleotides read TGTGCCAGCAGCCCGGTACCCCTCCACTTT. This encodes CASSPVPLHF.

The genes are TRBV12-2 and TRBJ2-2; TRBD2, the table's D call, lacks a check against the DNA. TRBV12-2 is reported as a pseudogene. The CDR3 sequence is 23 residues long. Here the CDR3 DNA reads TGTGCAAGTCGCTCTCATAGCCACCGGAGGGGAGCGGGAGTCTGGGGGGCGGCCGGGGAGCTGTTTTTT. As protein: CASRSHSHRRGAGVWGAAGELFF.

This chain connects TRBV7-6 to TRBJ1-4; a weak D match, TRBD1 (6 bases). The CDR3 spans 15 residues. V was pared by 5 bases and J by 3 bases, with 13 bases between. Germline CDR1 reads SGHVS; CDR2 reads FNYEAQ. The CDR3 DNA is TGTGCCAGCAGCCCAAATACAGGGCCTAATGAAAAACTGTTTTTT. This encodes CASSPNTGPNEKLFF.

The CDR3 DNA reads TGTGCCAGTAGGCCCACAGGGTCCTCTGGAAACACCATATATTTT. Its protein is CASRPTGSSGNTIYF. The V and J genes are TRBV19 and TRBJ1-3; a weak D match, TRBD1 (6 bases). Germline CDR1 and CDR2: LNHDA and SQIVND (reference sequence). Trimming cost V 6 bases and J 0 bases, with 12 bases left between them. The CDR3 contains 15 residues.